Listed here are 8 T cell receptor beta chains from one sample, sequenced in a study of radiotherapy plus CTLA-4 blockade in lung cancer. Sequencing was performed with immunoSEQ multiplex PCR; in TCRdb, only in-frame clones are kept and a portion is missing. The sample contains about 87,000 clones, around 87% of which appear only once. Material: peripheral blood, obtained from a patient treated with radiotherapy plus ipilimumab. The receptors shown here come from a human donor with non-small cell lung cancer that progressed on radiotherapy plus ipilimumab.

This clone was detected only a few times. This chain joins TRBV19 and TRBJ1-4, with D possibly being TRBD1 (5 bases). The V gene lost 4 bases and the J gene lost 0 bases, with 15 bases spanning the gap. Germline V gene data show CDR1 as LNHDA and CDR2 as SQIVND (reference sequence). The CDR3 has 17 residues. CDR3 sequence reads: CASSRNKRGATNEKLFF. In DNA, the CDR3 is TGTGCCAGTAGTAGGAATAAGAGGGGTGCAACTAATGAAAAACTGTTTTTT.

The rearrangement links TRBV18 to TRBJ2-7, with 8 bases that match TRBD1. The CDR3 spans 14 residues. The J segment lost 2 bases and the V segment lost 3 bases, leaving 3 bases of the junction unmatched. Germline CDR1 and CDR2: KGHSH and LQKENI. The chain's CDR3 is CASSPLDRAYEQYF. The CDR3 DNA is TGTGCCAGCTCACCCTTGGACAGGGCCTACGAGCAGTACTTC.

The chain recombines TRBV18 with TRBJ2-6; D is possibly TRBD1 or TRBD2 (5 bases each). The germline gives CDR1 KGHSH, CDR2 LQKENI. The CDR3 length is 18 residues. Between the trimmed V and J ends, which lost 3 bases and 1 base, there was a span of 16 bases. CDR3 sequence reads: CASSPGTPQLSGANVLTF. The CDR3, as DNA: TGTGCCAGCTCACCCGGGACCCCTCAACTGTCTGGGGCCAACGTCCTGACTTTC.

The table lists this clone with a few counts. The chain carries TRBV10-3 and TRBJ1-6, with D possibly being TRBD1 (6 bases). Germline V lookup: CDR1 ENHRY, CDR2 SYGVKD. The CDR3 is 16 amino acids. V shed 10 bases and J shed 5 bases, with 21 bases lying between them. The CDR3 region has the DNA TGTGCCACTCTGAGTGGGGACACGATTCATAATTCACCCCTCCACTTT. Protein: CATLSGDTIHNSPLHF.

The table lists this clone with a count of one. The chain joins TRBV6-5 to TRBJ1-1; TRBD1 matches 9 bases. Germline V CDR1 and CDR2: MNHEY, SVGAGI. The CDR3 covers 15 residues. Unmatched junction bases numbered 8, after V lost 8 bases and J lost 1 base. CDR3 loop: CASGSTGGRNTEAFF. The CDR3 DNA follows: TGTGCCAGCGGATCGACAGGGGGACGGAACACTGAAGCTTTCTTT.

The rearrangement links TRBV7-8 to TRBJ1-1, with 8 nucleotides matching TRBD1. CDR3 length: 13 amino acids. In germline, CDR1 is SGHVS, CDR2 FQNEAQ. The V gene end was trimmed by 5 bases and the J gene end by 4 bases; junction bases not matched to a gene: 3. CDR3 protein: CASSDTGGTEAFF. CDR3 DNA: TGTGCCAGCAGCGATACAGGGGGCACTGAAGCTTTCTTT.

This clone appeared a single time. Written as DNA, the CDR3 is TGTGCCAGCCTGACCCCTACTGAAGCTTTCTTT. This encodes CASLTPTEAFF. This chain joins TRBV6-1 and TRBJ1-1, with D hard to call. With 8 bases removed from V and 5 bases from J, the gap between germline ends came to 9 bases. Germline values: CDR1 MNHNS, CDR2 SASEGT. The CDR3 extends over 11 amino acids.

The rearrangement uses TRBV4-2 and TRBJ2-7, with 10 positions matching TRBD1. The CDR3 has 14 amino acids. The ends lost 5 bases at V and 4 bases at J; junction bases unmatched: 5. Per the germline V gene, CDR1 is LGHNA and CDR2 is YNFKEQ. Here the CDR3 reads CASSYRDRGYEQYF. The CDR3 coding sequence is TGTGCCAGCAGCTACCGGGACAGGGGTTACGAGCAGTACTTC.